The source of this T cell receptor beta chain is a study of blood T cells in healthy people across ages. General study results and limits: TCR beta diversity was tightly associated with the proportion of naive T cells.

V shed 2 bases and J 6 bases; nucleotides not matched to a gene: 22. Germline assignment: CDR1 SGHTA and CDR2 FQGNSA. This CDR3 has 21 residues. Primers used in a second PCR of roughly 6 to 11 cycles were a sample-barcoded 5' primer and a J-beta primer mix. Each of the cDNA molecules was tagged by a template-switch adaptor with 12 random nucleotides. Any given sample supplied a minimum of 2.5 million CDR3-containing paired-end reads. TCRdb used MiXCR to reprocess the 5' RACE reads, holding one entry per CDR3 protein. The sample yields 550,000 to 750,000 distinct CDR3 sequences, around a fifth seen once. In the case of this clonotype: The antigen is unknown.

This receptor was obtained from a man aged 65 to 85 in good health. This sequence joins TRBV7-2 and TRBJ2-5, with 12 positions matching TRBD2. Sequencing input: blood. The CDR3 nucleotides read TGTGCCAGCAGCTTAAGCGAGGGACGCACATACCTAGCGGGAGGGCCACAGACCCAGTACTTC. This gives the protein CASSLSEGRTYLAGGPQTQYF.